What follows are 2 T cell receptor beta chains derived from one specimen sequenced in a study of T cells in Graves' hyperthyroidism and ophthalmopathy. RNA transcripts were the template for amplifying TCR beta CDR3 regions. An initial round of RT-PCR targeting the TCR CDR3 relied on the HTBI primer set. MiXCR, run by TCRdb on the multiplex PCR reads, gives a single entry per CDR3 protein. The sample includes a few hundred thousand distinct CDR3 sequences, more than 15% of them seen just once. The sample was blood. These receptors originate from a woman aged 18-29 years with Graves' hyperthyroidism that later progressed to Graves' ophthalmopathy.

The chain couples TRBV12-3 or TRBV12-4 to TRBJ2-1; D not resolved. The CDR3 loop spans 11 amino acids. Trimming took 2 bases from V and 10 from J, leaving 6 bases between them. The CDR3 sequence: CASSLHSEQFF. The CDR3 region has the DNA TGTGCCAGCAGTTTACACAGCGAGCAGTTCTTC.

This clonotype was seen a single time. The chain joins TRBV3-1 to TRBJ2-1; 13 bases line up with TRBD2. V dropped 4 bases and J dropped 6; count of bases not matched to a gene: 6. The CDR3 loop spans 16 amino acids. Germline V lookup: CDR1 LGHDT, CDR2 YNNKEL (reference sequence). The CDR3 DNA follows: TGTGCCAGCAGCCTTCCGGGACTAGCGGGGCTCAATGAGCAGTTCTTC. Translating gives CASSLPGLAGLNEQFF.